This TCR beta chain was observed in a study of blood T cell repertoires in COVID-19. The overall study: PBMCs, B-cell-depleted T cells, or T cells provided the cDNA or gDNA that made up the material.

As processed by the authors: Using reference gene primer amplification, nucleated cell counts were estimated. Sequencing was performed with immunoSEQ multiplex PCR; in TCRdb, only in-frame clones are kept and a portion is missing. V and J calls and clone size are as listed in that table; D and trimming were resolved from the DNA. The top ten clones hold approximately 1.4% of a sample with 250,000 or so clones, about nine tenths of them seen once. The germline CDR1 and CDR2 sequences are SEHNR and FQNEAQ (reference sequence). The trim removed 4 bases at V and 7 bases at J, leaving 4 bases unmatched. CDR3 length: 14 residues.

This sequence joins TRBV7-9 and TRBJ1-4, with 9 bases identical to TRBD1. The source of this sequence is a woman between 35 and 50 years old who had recovered from COVID-19. The sequenced sample was peripheral blood. The CDR3 region is CASSSGTGIEKLFF. The CDR3 DNA sequence: TGTGCCAGCAGCTCCGGGACAGGGATTGAAAAACTGTTTTTT.